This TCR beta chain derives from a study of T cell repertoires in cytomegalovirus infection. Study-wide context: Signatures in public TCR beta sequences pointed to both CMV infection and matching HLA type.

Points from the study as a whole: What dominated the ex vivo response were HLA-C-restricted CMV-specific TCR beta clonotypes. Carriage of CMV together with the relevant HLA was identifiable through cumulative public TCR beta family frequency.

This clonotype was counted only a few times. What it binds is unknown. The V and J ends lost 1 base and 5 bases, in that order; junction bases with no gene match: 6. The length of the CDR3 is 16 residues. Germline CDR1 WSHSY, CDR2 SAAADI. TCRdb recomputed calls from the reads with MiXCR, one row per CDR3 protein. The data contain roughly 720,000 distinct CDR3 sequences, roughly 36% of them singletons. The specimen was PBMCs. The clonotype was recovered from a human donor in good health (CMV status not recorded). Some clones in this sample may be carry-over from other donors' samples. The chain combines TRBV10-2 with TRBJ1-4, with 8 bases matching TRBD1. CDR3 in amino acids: CASSEFQGARNEKLFF. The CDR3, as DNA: TGCGCCAGCAGTGAGTTTCAGGGGGCGCGAAATGAAAAACTGTTTTTT.